The TCR beta chain under discussion was sequenced for a study of T cell changes during pregnancy in multiple sclerosis. This table comes from immunoSEQ multiplex PCR, and its TCRdb copy is limited to in-frame clones, with some not included. The profile shows about 76,000 clones, approximately 93% of them singletons. Trimming took 2 bases from V and 10 from J, leaving 19 bases between them. The CDR3 runs to 15 residues. Germline V gene lookup returns CDR1 SGDLS and CDR2 YYNGEE. The rearrangement links TRBV9 to TRBJ2-1, with D perhaps TRBD2 (7 bases). This TCR came from a female donor with multiple sclerosis, enrolled in a pregnancy study. The sample here was peripheral blood, taken in the second trimester of pregnancy. CDR3 nucleotide sequence: TGTGCCAGCAGCGTTAGGGCGGGGGCCCCGGGGGAGCAGTTCTTC. Amino acids: CASSVRAGAPGEQFF.